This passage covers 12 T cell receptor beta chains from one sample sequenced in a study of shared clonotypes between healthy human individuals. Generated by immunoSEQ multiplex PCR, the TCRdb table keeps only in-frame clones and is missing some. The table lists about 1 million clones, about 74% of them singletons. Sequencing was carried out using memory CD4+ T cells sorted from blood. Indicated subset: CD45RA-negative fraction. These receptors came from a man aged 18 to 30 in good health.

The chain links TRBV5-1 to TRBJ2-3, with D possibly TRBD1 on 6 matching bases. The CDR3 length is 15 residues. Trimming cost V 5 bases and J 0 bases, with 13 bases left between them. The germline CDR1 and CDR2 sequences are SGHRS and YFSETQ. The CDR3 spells CASRDQGYSTDTQYF. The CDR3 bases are TGCGCCAGCAGGGACCAGGGGTATAGCACAGATACGCAGTATTTT.

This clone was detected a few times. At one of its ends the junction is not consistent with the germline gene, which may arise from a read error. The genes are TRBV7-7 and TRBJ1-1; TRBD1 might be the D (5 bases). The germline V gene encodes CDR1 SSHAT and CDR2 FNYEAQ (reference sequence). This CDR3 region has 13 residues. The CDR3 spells CASSHGQNTEAFF. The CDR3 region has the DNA TGTGCTAGCAGCCACGGACAGAACACTGAAGCTTTCTTT.

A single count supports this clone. CDR3 sequence (DNA): TGCGCCAGCGGGGACCTACCGGGGGAGACCCAGTACTTC. Translated, it gives CASGDLPGETQYF. The V call is TRBV10-1, the J call TRBJ2-5; D might be TRBD1 or TRBD2, each matching 5 bases. V was pared by 8 bases and J by 5 bases, with 15 bases between. This CDR3 has 13 amino acids. Germline CDR1 and CDR2: WNHNN and SYGVQD (reference sequence).

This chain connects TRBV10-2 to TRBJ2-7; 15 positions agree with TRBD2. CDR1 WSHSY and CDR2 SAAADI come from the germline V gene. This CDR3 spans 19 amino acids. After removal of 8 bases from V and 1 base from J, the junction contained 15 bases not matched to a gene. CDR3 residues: CASQRQKGLAGGHSYEQYF. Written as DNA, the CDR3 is TGCGCCAGCCAGCGGCAGAAGGGACTAGCGGGGGGTCATTCCTACGAGCAGTACTTC.

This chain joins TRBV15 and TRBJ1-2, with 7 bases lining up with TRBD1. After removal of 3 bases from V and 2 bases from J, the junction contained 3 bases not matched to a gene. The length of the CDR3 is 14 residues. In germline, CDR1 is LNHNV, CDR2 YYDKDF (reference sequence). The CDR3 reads CATSSDRVNYGYTF. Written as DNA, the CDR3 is TGTGCCACCAGCAGCGACAGGGTCAACTATGGCTACACCTTC.

CDR3 protein: CASSEPGLATYNEQFF. CDR3 DNA: TGTGCCAGCAGCGAACCGGGACTAGCGACCTACAATGAGCAGTTCTTC. This chain connects TRBV5-4 to TRBJ2-1, with 10 bases identical to TRBD2. Losses at the gene ends were 4 bases for V and 2 bases for J; bases not matched to a gene: 6. This CDR3 is 16 amino acids long. CDR1 and CDR2 from the germline V gene are SGHNT and YYREEE (reference sequence).

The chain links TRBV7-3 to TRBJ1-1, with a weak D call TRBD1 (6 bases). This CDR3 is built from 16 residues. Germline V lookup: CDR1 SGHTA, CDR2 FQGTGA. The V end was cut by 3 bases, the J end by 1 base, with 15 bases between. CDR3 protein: CASSLGPGQGNTEAFF. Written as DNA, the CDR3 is TGTGCCAGCAGCTTGGGACCGGGACAAGGGAACACTGAAGCTTTCTTT.

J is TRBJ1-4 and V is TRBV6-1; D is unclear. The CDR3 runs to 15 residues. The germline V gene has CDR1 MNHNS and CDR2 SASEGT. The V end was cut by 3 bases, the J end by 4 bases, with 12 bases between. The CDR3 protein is CASSDGRLSNEKLFF. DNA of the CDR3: TGTGCCAGCAGTGATGGTCGGTTAAGTAATGAAAAACTGTTTTTT.

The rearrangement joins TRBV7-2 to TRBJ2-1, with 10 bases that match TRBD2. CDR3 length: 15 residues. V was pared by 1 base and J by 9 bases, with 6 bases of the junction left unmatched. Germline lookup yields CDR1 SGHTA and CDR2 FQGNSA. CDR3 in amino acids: CASSLEAGGPFEQFF. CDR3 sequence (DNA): TGTGCCAGCAGCTTAGAAGCGGGAGGGCCTTTTGAGCAGTTCTTC.

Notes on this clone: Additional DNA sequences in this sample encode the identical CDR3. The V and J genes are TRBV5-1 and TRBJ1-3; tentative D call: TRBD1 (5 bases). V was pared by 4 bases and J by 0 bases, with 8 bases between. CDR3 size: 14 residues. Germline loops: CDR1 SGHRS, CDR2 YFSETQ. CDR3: CASSPGVSGNTIYF. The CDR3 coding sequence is TGCGCCAGCAGCCCGGGGGTCTCTGGAAACACCATATATTTT.

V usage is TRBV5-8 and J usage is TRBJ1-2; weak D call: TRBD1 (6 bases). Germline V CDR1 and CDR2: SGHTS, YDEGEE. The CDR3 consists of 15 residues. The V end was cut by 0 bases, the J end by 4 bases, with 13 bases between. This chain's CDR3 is CASSLETDRVYGYTF. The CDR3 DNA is TGTGCCAGCAGCTTGGAAACGGACAGAGTCTATGGCTACACCTTC. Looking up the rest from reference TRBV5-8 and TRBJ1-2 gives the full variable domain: EAGVTQSPTHLIKTRGQQATLRCSPISGHTSVYWYQQALGLGLQFLLWYDEGEERNRGNFPPRFSGRQFPNYSSELNVNALELEDSALYLCASSLETDRVYGYTFGSGTRLTVV.

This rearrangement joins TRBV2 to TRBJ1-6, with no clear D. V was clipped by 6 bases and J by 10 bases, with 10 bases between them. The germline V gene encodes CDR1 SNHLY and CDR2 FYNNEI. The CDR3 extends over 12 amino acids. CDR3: CASRNEGSPLHF. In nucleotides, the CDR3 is TGTGCCAGCAGAAACGAAGGGTCACCCCTCCACTTT.